The rows below give T cell receptor beta chains drawn from one sample of a study of T cells after yellow fever vaccination. TCRdb called the 5' RACE reads again in MiXCR, with one record for every CDR3 protein. The sample contains some 350,000 distinct CDR3 sequences, about 9.9% of which appear only once. The input for sequencing was PBMCs, taken on the day of the first yellow fever vaccination. Receptors were obtained from a man younger than 35 who received the YFV17D yellow fever vaccine. CDR3s include the opening cysteine and the closing phenylalanine or tryptophan. Each record gives: J gene, V gene, D gene, clone size, CDR3 DNA, CDR3 protein. D genes are given only for firm matches. Clone size, where shown, is once, few, many, or a class for clones that have expanded.

j_gene: TRBJ2-2
v_gene: TRBV19
d_gene: TRBD1
abundance: few
CDR3nt: TGTGCCAGTAGATCTTTTGACAGGGTCACCGGGGAGCTGTTTTTT
CDR3aa: CASRSFDRVTGELFF

j_gene: TRBJ2-7
v_gene: TRBV13
d_gene: .
abundance: few
CDR3nt: TGTGCCAGCAGCTTAGACGGGGGCCCCTACGAGCAGTACTTC
CDR3aa: CASSLDGGPYEQYF

j_gene: TRBJ2-6
v_gene: TRBV20-1
d_gene: .
abundance: .
CDR3nt: TGCAGTGCTCCCAGTAGGGGGGGATCTGGGGCCAACGTCCTGACTTTC
CDR3aa: CSAPSRGGSGANVLTF

j_gene: TRBJ1-1
v_gene: TRBV27
d_gene: .
abundance: many
CDR3nt: TGTGCCAGCACCCTGACGAGTGCGAACACTGAAGCTTTCTTT
CDR3aa: CASTLTSANTEAFF

j_gene: TRBJ2-2
v_gene: TRBV2
d_gene: TRBD1
abundance: .
CDR3nt: TGTGCCAGCAGTGAAAGACAGGGAATCGGGGAGCTGTTTTTT
CDR3aa: CASSERQGIGELFF

j_gene: TRBJ2-7
v_gene: TRBV27
d_gene: .
abundance: few
CDR3nt: TGTGCCAGCAGTCGCCGGGGCTCCTACGAGCAGTACTTC
CDR3aa: CASSRRGSYEQYF

j_gene: TRBJ2-5
v_gene: TRBV27
d_gene: .
abundance: few
CDR3nt: TGTGCCAGCAGGAAGTTCATCCAAGAGACCCAGTACTTC
CDR3aa: CASRKFIQETQYF

j_gene: TRBJ1-5
v_gene: TRBV7-8
d_gene: TRBD1
abundance: .
CDR3nt: TGTGCCAGCAGCATCCTAAATCGACAGGGGAATCAGCCCCAGCATTTT
CDR3aa: CASSILNRQGNQPQHF

j_gene: TRBJ1-2
v_gene: TRBV12-3/TRBV12-4
d_gene: TRBD1
abundance: few
CDR3nt: TGTGCCAGCAGTCTGGGACAGGGGGCTACTAACTATGGCTACACCTTC
CDR3aa: CASSLGQGATNYGYTF

j_gene: TRBJ2-5
v_gene: TRBV3-1
d_gene: TRBD2
abundance: .
CDR3nt: TGTGCCAGCACCTCACTAGCGGGAGGGGAGACCCAGTACTTC
CDR3aa: CASTSLAGGETQYF

j_gene: TRBJ2-1
v_gene: TRBV29-1
d_gene: TRBD2
abundance: few
CDR3nt: TGCAGCGTTATTATAGCGGGGGGAAATGAGCAGTTCTTC
CDR3aa: CSVIIAGGNEQFF

j_gene: TRBJ2-1
v_gene: TRBV5-4
d_gene: TRBD2
abundance: few
CDR3nt: TGTGCCAGCAGCTTGGTTTTGACGGCGGGGGGCAATGAGCAGTTCTTC
CDR3aa: CASSLVLTAGGNEQFF

j_gene: TRBJ1-1
v_gene: TRBV4-1
d_gene: .
abundance: few
CDR3nt: TGCGCCAGCAGCCAAGGGAGTATGAACACTGAAGCTTTCTTT
CDR3aa: CASSQGSMNTEAFF

j_gene: TRBJ2-5
v_gene: TRBV7-2
d_gene: TRBD2
abundance: .
CDR3nt: TGTGCCAGCAGCTTAGCGTATCTAGCGGGGGAAGAGACCCAGTACTTC
CDR3aa: CASSLAYLAGEETQYF

j_gene: TRBJ2-1
v_gene: TRBV20-1
d_gene: TRBD2
abundance: .
CDR3nt: TGCAGTGCATGCAATCGGGATGGGACTAGCAGGGTCTACAATGAGCAGTTCTTC
CDR3aa: CSACNRDGTSRVYNEQFF

j_gene: TRBJ2-1
v_gene: TRBV5-1
d_gene: TRBD2
abundance: many
CDR3nt: TGCGCCAGCAGCTTGGGTGGGACTAGCCGTGTGGTGCAGTTCTTC
CDR3aa: CASSLGGTSRVVQFF

j_gene: TRBJ1-1
v_gene: TRBV4-2
d_gene: TRBD1
abundance: .
CDR3nt: TGTGCCAGCAGCCCCCGGGACAGCCGGAACACTGAAGCTTTCTTT
CDR3aa: CASSPRDSRNTEAFF

j_gene: TRBJ2-7
v_gene: TRBV5-5
d_gene: .
abundance: .
CDR3nt: TGTGCCAGCAGCTCCCGTGCACCCTACGAGCAGTACTTC
CDR3aa: CASSSRAPYEQYF

j_gene: TRBJ2-3
v_gene: TRBV10-2
d_gene: .
abundance: few
CDR3nt: TGCGCCAGCGGCACGACCCTCGGCACAGATACGCAGTATTTT
CDR3aa: CASGTTLGTDTQYF

j_gene: TRBJ1-6
v_gene: TRBV30
d_gene: TRBD1
abundance: .
CDR3nt: TGTGCCTGGACTAGGACAGGAAATTCACCCCTCCACTTT
CDR3aa: CAWTRTGNSPLHF

j_gene: TRBJ2-4
v_gene: TRBV5-5
d_gene: .
abundance: many
CDR3nt: TGTGCCAGCAGCTTCGACAGGGGAGGGGACATTCAGTACTTC
CDR3aa: CASSFDRGGDIQYF

j_gene: TRBJ2-1
v_gene: TRBV6-2/TRBV6-3
d_gene: TRBD1
abundance: few
CDR3nt: TGTGCCAGCAGCCCCTTGAGGACAGGGGGCCTAAGTGAGCAGTTCTTC
CDR3aa: CASSPLRTGGLSEQFF

j_gene: TRBJ2-7
v_gene: TRBV20-1
d_gene: TRBD1
abundance: .
CDR3nt: TGCAGTGCTAGGACCTCTGCATCTGCGGACAGGGGACCAAACGAGCAGTACTTC
CDR3aa: CSARTSASADRGPNEQYF

j_gene: TRBJ1-5
v_gene: TRBV7-9
d_gene: .
abundance: .
CDR3nt: TGTGCCAGCAGCCCGGGGGGGGCTCATCAGCCCCAGCATTTT
CDR3aa: CASSPGGAHQPQHF

j_gene: TRBJ1-5
v_gene: TRBV25-1
d_gene: .
abundance: .
CDR3nt: TGTGCCAGCAGTGGAGAGAATCAGCCCCAGCATTTT
CDR3aa: CASSGENQPQHF

j_gene: TRBJ1-1
v_gene: TRBV7-9
d_gene: .
abundance: many
CDR3nt: TGTGCCAGCAGCTTAAGGGAAGGGGCTGAAGCTTTCTTT
CDR3aa: CASSLREGAEAFF

j_gene: TRBJ1-3
v_gene: TRBV5-1
d_gene: .
abundance: many
CDR3nt: TGCGCCAGCAGCGACAGGAGCTCTGGAAACACCATATATTTT
CDR3aa: CASSDRSSGNTIYF

j_gene: TRBJ1-4
v_gene: TRBV5-5
d_gene: .
abundance: few
CDR3nt: TGTGCCAGCAGCCCAGGACACCGTTCAACTAATGAAAAACTGTTTTTT
CDR3aa: CASSPGHRSTNEKLFF

j_gene: TRBJ2-5
v_gene: TRBV12-3/TRBV12-4
d_gene: TRBD1
abundance: many
CDR3nt: TGTGCCAGCAGTACAGGACAGGGAGTAGAGACCCAGTACTTC
CDR3aa: CASSTGQGVETQYF

j_gene: TRBJ1-5
v_gene: TRBV6-5
d_gene: .
abundance: .
CDR3nt: TGTGCCAGCATCCAAGGGGGGGGAAATCAGCCCCAGCATTTT
CDR3aa: CASIQGGGNQPQHF

j_gene: TRBJ2-3
v_gene: TRBV2
d_gene: .
abundance: few
CDR3nt: TGTGCCAGGTCAGAGGGGTCCAGAGATACGCAGTATTTT
CDR3aa: CARSEGSRDTQYF

j_gene: TRBJ2-1
v_gene: TRBV6-5
d_gene: .
abundance: few
CDR3nt: TGTGCCAGCAGTTACCTCTCCGGGGTCAGCTCCTACAATGAGCAGTTCTTC
CDR3aa: CASSYLSGVSSYNEQFF

j_gene: TRBJ1-6
v_gene: TRBV5-6
d_gene: .
abundance: .
CDR3nt: TGTGCCAGCAGCTTGAGAAGGTTCTCCTATAATTCACCCCTCCACTTT
CDR3aa: CASSLRRFSYNSPLHF

j_gene: TRBJ1-2
v_gene: TRBV10-3
d_gene: .
abundance: many
CDR3nt: TGTGCCATCAGAAGACATAACTATGGCTACACCTTC
CDR3aa: CAIRRHNYGYTF

j_gene: TRBJ2-7
v_gene: TRBV29-1
d_gene: TRBD2
abundance: many
CDR3nt: TGCAGCGTTGAAGGGCTAGAGACTAGCGGGGACTACGAGCAGTACTTC
CDR3aa: CSVEGLETSGDYEQYF

j_gene: TRBJ2-1
v_gene: TRBV7-2
d_gene: TRBD2
abundance: .
CDR3nt: TGTGCCAGCAGCCTAGCGGGGGCGAGTGGCAATGAGCAGTTCTTC
CDR3aa: CASSLAGASGNEQFF

j_gene: TRBJ1-4
v_gene: TRBV6-1
d_gene: .
abundance: few
CDR3nt: TGTGCCAGCAGTGACCCCAACGGTGGTGAAAAACTGTTTTTT
CDR3aa: CASSDPNGGEKLFF

j_gene: TRBJ1-1
v_gene: TRBV10-3
d_gene: .
abundance: few
CDR3nt: TGTGCCATCAGTGAGCGGCAGGGGACCGTGAACACTGAAGCTTTCTTT
CDR3aa: CAISERQGTVNTEAFF

j_gene: TRBJ1-2
v_gene: TRBV27
d_gene: TRBD1
abundance: many
CDR3nt: TGTGCCAGCAGTGCGACAGGGGACTATGGCTACACCTTC
CDR3aa: CASSATGDYGYTF

j_gene: TRBJ1-4
v_gene: TRBV20-1
d_gene: .
abundance: few
CDR3nt: TGCAGTGCTCCCCCGCGAGAGGGAAAACTGTTTTTT
CDR3aa: CSAPPREGKLFF

j_gene: TRBJ2-1
v_gene: TRBV11-3
d_gene: .
abundance: few
CDR3nt: TGTGCCAGCAGCTTGAGACATGAGCAGTTCTTC
CDR3aa: CASSLRHEQFF

j_gene: TRBJ2-3
v_gene: TRBV12-3/TRBV12-4
d_gene: TRBD2
abundance: .
CDR3nt: TGTGCCAGCGGGGATAGCGGGGGGGCGAGAGATACGCAGTATTTT
CDR3aa: CASGDSGGARDTQYF

j_gene: TRBJ2-4
v_gene: TRBV29-1
d_gene: TRBD1
abundance: few
CDR3nt: TGCAGCGTTCGCGGACAGGGACCAAACATTCAGTACTTC
CDR3aa: CSVRGQGPNIQYF

j_gene: TRBJ1-5
v_gene: TRBV7-8
d_gene: TRBD1
abundance: few
CDR3nt: TGTGCCAGCAGCTTACCCCGGACAGGGATCGGCAATCAGCCCCAGCATTTT
CDR3aa: CASSLPRTGIGNQPQHF

j_gene: TRBJ2-1
v_gene: TRBV20-1
d_gene: TRBD2
abundance: many
CDR3nt: TGCAGTGCTAGTAGGGGACTAGCTTTCGATGAGCAGTTCTTC
CDR3aa: CSASRGLAFDEQFF